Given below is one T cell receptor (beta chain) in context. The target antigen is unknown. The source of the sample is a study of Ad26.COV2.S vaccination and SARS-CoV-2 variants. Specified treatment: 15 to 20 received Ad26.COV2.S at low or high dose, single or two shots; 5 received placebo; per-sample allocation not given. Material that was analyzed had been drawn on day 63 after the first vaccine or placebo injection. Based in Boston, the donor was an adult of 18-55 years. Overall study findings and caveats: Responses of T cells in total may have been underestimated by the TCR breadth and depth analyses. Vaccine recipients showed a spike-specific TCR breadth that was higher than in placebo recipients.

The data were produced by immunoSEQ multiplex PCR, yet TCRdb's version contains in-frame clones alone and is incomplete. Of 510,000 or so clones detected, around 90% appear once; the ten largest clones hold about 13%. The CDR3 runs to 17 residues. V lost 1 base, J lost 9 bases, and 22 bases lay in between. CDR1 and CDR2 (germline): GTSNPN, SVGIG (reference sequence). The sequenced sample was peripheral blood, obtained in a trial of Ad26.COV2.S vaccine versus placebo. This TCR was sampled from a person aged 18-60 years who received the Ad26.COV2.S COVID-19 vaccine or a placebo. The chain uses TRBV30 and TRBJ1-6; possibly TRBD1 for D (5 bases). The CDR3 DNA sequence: TGTGCCTGGAGTGCCCTGAGGACATTCCTGAGTGGTTCACCCCTCCACTTT. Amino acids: CAWSALRTFLSGSPLHF.